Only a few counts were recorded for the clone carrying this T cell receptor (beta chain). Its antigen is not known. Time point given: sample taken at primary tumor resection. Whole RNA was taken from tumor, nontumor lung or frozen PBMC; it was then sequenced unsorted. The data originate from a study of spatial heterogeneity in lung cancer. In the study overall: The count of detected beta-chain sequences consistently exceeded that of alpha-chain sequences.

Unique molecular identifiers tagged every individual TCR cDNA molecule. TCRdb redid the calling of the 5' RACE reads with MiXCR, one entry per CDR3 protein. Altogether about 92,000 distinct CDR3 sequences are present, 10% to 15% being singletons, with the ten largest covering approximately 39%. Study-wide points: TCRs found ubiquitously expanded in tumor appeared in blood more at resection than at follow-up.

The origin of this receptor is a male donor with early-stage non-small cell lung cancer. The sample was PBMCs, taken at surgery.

The CDR3 DNA reads as TGTGCCACCCTGACCGAGGATCCCTACGAGCAGTACTTC. It translates to CATLTEDPYEQYF. The chain joins TRBV10-3 to TRBJ2-7; the D is unclear. CDR1 is ENHRY, CDR2 SYGVKD, per germline. This CDR3 is 13 amino acids long. V dropped 10 bases and J dropped 2 bases, with 15 bases sitting between them.